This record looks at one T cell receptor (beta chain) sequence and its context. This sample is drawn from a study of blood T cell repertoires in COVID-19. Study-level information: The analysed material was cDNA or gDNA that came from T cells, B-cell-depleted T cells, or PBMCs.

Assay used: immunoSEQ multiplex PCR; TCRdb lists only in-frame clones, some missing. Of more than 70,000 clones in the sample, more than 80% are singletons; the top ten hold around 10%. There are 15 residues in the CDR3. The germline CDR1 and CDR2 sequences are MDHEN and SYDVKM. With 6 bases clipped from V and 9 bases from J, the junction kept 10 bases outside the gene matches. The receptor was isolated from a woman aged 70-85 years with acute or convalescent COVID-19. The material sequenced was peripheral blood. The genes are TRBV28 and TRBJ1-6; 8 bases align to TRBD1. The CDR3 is CASRNTQGAGSPLHF. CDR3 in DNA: TGTGCCAGCAGGAACACTCAGGGGGCGGGTTCACCCCTCCACTTT.